These 31 T cell receptor beta chains share one sample of origin, sequenced in a study of vaccination and CD4 T cells after COVID-19. The Oncomine TCR Beta short-read assay sequenced DNA from cultured CD4+ T cells. Genomic DNA was isolated from CD4+ T cells that had been cultured. MiXCR, run by TCRdb on the PCR reads, gives a single entry per CDR3 protein. The top ten hold about 11% of the sample, which has several thousand distinct CDR3 sequences, 25% to 35% seen once. Treatment defined: roughly ten-day PBMC culture with coronavirus spike peptide pools or control peptides (ViraFEST assay). Harvesting of the unexposed donor's CD4+ T cells predated the COVID-19 pandemic (2011-2018). Their antigens remain unidentified. The sequenced sample consisted of CD4+ T cells from blood, cultured in vitro. Receptors originate from a human donor in good health.

This clonotype was seen only a few times. V usage is TRBV28 and J usage is TRBJ2-2; 9 nucleotides agree with TRBD2. The ends lost 3 bases at V and 6 bases at J; junction bases unmatched: 11. Germline V CDR1 and CDR2: MDHEN, SYDVKM. The CDR3 length is 17 residues. In nucleotides, the CDR3 is TGTGCCAGCAGTTTCTGGGAACTAGCGGGCGGACCCGGGGAGCTGTTTTTT. It translates to CASSFWELAGGPGELFF.

The V and J genes are TRBV15 and TRBJ2-5, with 13 bases that match TRBD2. Germline V gives CDR1 LNHNV, CDR2 YYDKDF (reference sequence). V lost 5 bases, J lost 4 bases, and 7 bases stayed unmatched. The CDR3 sequence is 16 residues long. The CDR3, as DNA: TGTGCCACCAGCGGGACTAGCGGGAAGTATGTAGAGACCCAGTACTTC. Translated: CATSGTSGKYVETQYF. Filled out from reference TRBV15 and TRBJ2-5, the complete variable domain reads DAMVIQNPRYQVTQFGKPVTLSCSQTLNHNVMYWYQQKSSQAPKLLFHYYDKDFNNEADTPDNFQSRRPNTSFCFLDIRSPGLGDTAMYLCATSGTSGKYVETQYFGPGTRLLVL.

This chain joins TRBV29-1 and TRBJ2-1, with 14 bases matching TRBD2. This CDR3 is built from 13 residues. Germline CDR1 reads SQVTM; CDR2 reads ANQGSEA. The V and J ends lost 6 bases and 15 bases, in that order; junction bases with no gene match: 10. This chain's CDR3 is CSVGGTSGRIPFF. The DNA of the CDR3 is TGCAGCGTAGGAGGGACTAGCGGGAGAATCCCGTTCTTC.

The chain is built from TRBV18 and TRBJ2-5, with D hard to call. The germline V gene encodes CDR1 KGHSH and CDR2 LQKENI. The CDR3 covers 13 residues. V was shortened by 3 bases and J by 5 bases, with 10 bases between the two germline ends. This chain's CDR3 is CASSPKQTETQYF. The CDR3 coding sequence is TGTGCCAGCTCACCCAAACAAACGGAGACCCAGTACTTC. The variable domain in full, completed from reference TRBV18 and TRBJ2-5, reads NAGVMQNPRHLVRRRGQEARLRCSPMKGHSHVYWYRQLPEEGLKFMVYLQKENIIDESGMPKERFSAEFPKEGPSILRIQQVVRGDSAAYFCASSPKQTETQYFGPGTRLLVL.

This clonotype appeared a few times. The V call is TRBV7-9, the J call TRBJ1-3, with 7 bases fitting TRBD1. Germline assignment: CDR1 SEHNR and CDR2 FQNEAQ (reference sequence). The CDR3 has 16 amino acids. The V gene end was trimmed by 3 bases and the J gene end by 2 bases; junction bases not matched to a gene: 7. This CDR3 is CASSLPRQGAGNTIYF. DNA for the CDR3: TGTGCCAGCAGCTTGCCCCGGCAGGGGGCTGGAAACACCATATATTTT.

The rearrangement uses TRBV24-1 and TRBJ2-3, with 10 bases that match TRBD2. The CDR3 has 16 amino acids. J was trimmed by 0 bases and V by 2 bases; bases with no gene match: 1. Germline CDR1 reads KGHDR; CDR2 reads SFDVKD. The CDR3 coding sequence is TGTGCCACCAGTGATTCTAGCGGGAGTAGCACAGATACGCAGTATTTT. It codes for CATSDSSGSSTDTQYF.

This clonotype was observed once. The V call is TRBV27, the J call TRBJ2-5; 8 bases fit TRBD2. The CDR3 runs to 15 residues. Germline V gene data show CDR1 as MNHEY and CDR2 as SMNVEV (reference sequence). With 1 base clipped from V and 3 bases from J, the junction kept 4 bases outside the gene matches. The CDR3 loop reads CASSLYPGLEETQYF. For the CDR3, the DNA is TGTGCCAGCAGTTTATATCCGGGACTAGAAGAGACCCAGTACTTC.

This clonotype was counted between two and nine times. Mismatch with germline at one junction end may stem from a read error. V usage is TRBV25-1 and J usage is TRBJ2-7; D uncertain. CDR1 is MGHDK and CDR2 is SYGVNS in the germline V gene. The CDR3 contains 12 residues. The CDR3 bases are TGTGCCAGCAGTGAATTGGGGTACGGGCAGTACTTC. Its protein is CASSELGYGQYF.

This chain connects TRBV20-1 to TRBJ2-7; D is unresolved. The CDR3 sequence is 14 residues long. The V and J ends lost 2 bases and 3 bases respectively, with 14 bases between them. Germline values: CDR1 DFQATT, CDR2 SNEGSKA (reference sequence). CDR3 sequence reads: CSARNPTPFYEQYF. In nucleotides, the CDR3 is TGCAGTGCTAGAAACCCGACTCCTTTCTACGAGCAGTACTTC.

V gene TRBV20-1 combines with J gene TRBJ2-2, with TRBD2 identical over 14 bases. This CDR3 comprises 17 residues. The germline gives CDR1 DFQATT, CDR2 SNEGSKA (reference sequence). CDR3 loop: CSASGTSGRANTGELFF. DNA for the CDR3: TGCAGCGCATCCGGGACTAGCGGGAGAGCGAACACCGGGGAGCTGTTTTTT.

This chain links TRBV5-5 with TRBJ1-2, with 8 positions matching TRBD1. Looked up from germline, CDR1 is SGHKS and CDR2 is YYEKEE (reference sequence). The CDR3 spans 14 residues. V trimming: 3 bases; J trimming: 5 bases; junction bases outside the gene matches: 6. CDR3 sequence: CASSYIQGGYGYTF. CDR3 DNA: TGTGCCAGCAGCTATATACAGGGGGGATATGGCTACACCTTC.

Only a few counts were recorded for this clonotype. This chain uses TRBV19 with TRBJ2-2; D possibly corresponds to TRBD2 (6 bases). Trimming shortened V by 7 bases and J by 4 bases, and 13 bases separated the two germline ends. The germline gives CDR1 LNHDA, CDR2 SQIVND (reference sequence). CDR3 length equals 14 residues. CDR3: CASTIYSGTGELFF. The DNA for the CDR3 is TGTGCCAGTACCATATATAGCGGCACCGGGGAGCTGTTTTTT.

The chain carries TRBV6-2 or TRBV6-3 and TRBJ1-5, with D uncertain. V was shortened by 0 bases and J by 11 bases, with 14 bases between the two germline ends. CDR1 is MNHEY and CDR2 is SVGEGT in the germline V gene. CDR3 length equals 14 residues. The CDR3 loop is CASSYSGPPRAQHF. The DNA of the CDR3 is TGTGCCAGCAGTTACTCGGGCCCCCCCCGAGCCCAGCATTTT.

This clonotype was picked up a small number of times. The chain combines TRBV5-4 with TRBJ2-3; D ambiguous. This CDR3 spans 12 amino acids. Germline V gene lookup returns CDR1 SGHNT and CDR2 YYREEE (reference sequence). The V gene lost 2 bases and the J gene lost 0 bases, with 1 base spanning the gap. The CDR3: CASSFSTDTQYF. As DNA, the CDR3 is TGTGCCAGCAGCTTTAGCACAGATACGCAGTATTTT. The complete variable domain, with remaining parts taken from reference TRBV5-4 and TRBJ2-3, reads ETGVTQSPTHLIKTRGQQVTLRCSSQSGHNTVSWYQQALGQGPQFIFQYYREEENGRGNFPPRFSGLQFPNYSSELNVNALELDDSALYLCASSFSTDTQYFGPGTRLTVL.

A few counts support this clonotype. The CDR3 region has the DNA TGCGCCAGCAGCTTGGGACAGCAGGTCACTGAAGCTTTCTTT. As protein: CASSLGQQVTEAFF. This sequence joins TRBV5-1 and TRBJ1-1, with D perhaps matching TRBD1 (5 bases). With 0 bases removed from V and 4 bases from J, the gap between germline ends came to 10 bases. The CDR3 loop spans 14 amino acids. Looked up from germline, CDR1 is SGHRS and CDR2 is YFSETQ.

The V call is TRBV28, the J call TRBJ1-2; TRBD1 might be the D (5 bases). V gave up 6 bases and J gave up 7 bases, with 9 bases separating them. The CDR3 sequence is 11 residues long. CDR1 MDHEN and CDR2 SYDVKM come from the germline V gene. The CDR3 DNA follows: TGTGCCAGCAGCCCCGGGGGTGGCTACACCTTC. Its protein product is CASSPGGGYTF.

The CDR3 DNA reads TGTGCCAGCAGTTTATGGAGGGACCCAGACTCTGGAAACACCATATATTTT. It encodes CASSLWRDPDSGNTIYF. The rearrangement links TRBV28 to TRBJ1-3; possibly TRBD1 for D (5 bases). Germline CDR1 reads MDHEN; CDR2 reads SYDVKM. The CDR3 consists of 17 residues. Trimming pared 0 bases from V and 0 bases from J, leaving 12 bases between. Drawing the rest from reference TRBV28 and TRBJ1-3, the complete variable domain is DVKVTQSSRYLVKRTGEKVFLECVQDMDHENMFWYRQDPGLGLRLIYFSYDVKMKEKGDIPEGYSVSREKKERFSLILESASTNQTSMYLCASSLWRDPDSGNTIYFGEGSWLTVV.

The chain employs TRBV15 and TRBJ2-7; 7 positions agree with TRBD1. Per the germline V gene, CDR1 is LNHNV and CDR2 is YYDKDF (reference sequence). V was clipped by 0 bases and J by 6 bases; unmatched bases: 8. The CDR3 totals 15 residues. This CDR3 reads CATSREDRTVPEQYF. DNA of the CDR3: TGTGCCACCAGCAGAGAGGACAGGACAGTTCCCGAGCAGTACTTC.

This clonotype was observed a handful of times. V usage is TRBV15 and J usage is TRBJ2-2; no firm D call. The V gene lost 4 bases and the J gene lost 2 bases, with 8 bases spanning the gap. CDR1 and CDR2 from the germline V gene are LNHNV and YYDKDF (reference sequence). The length of the CDR3 is 14 residues. The CDR3 spells CATSIPHNTGELFF. The CDR3 region has the DNA TGTGCCACCAGCATCCCCCATAACACCGGGGAGCTGTTTTTT.

The rearrangement joins TRBV6-5 to TRBJ1-1; no clear D gene. This CDR3 is built from 14 residues. V was pared by 4 bases and J by 3 bases, with 12 bases between. Germline V gene data show CDR1 as MNHEY and CDR2 as SVGAGI. The CDR3 sequence is CASSWITEDTEAFF. In DNA, the CDR3 is TGTGCCAGCAGTTGGATTACAGAGGACACTGAAGCTTTCTTT.

This clonotype was seen a few times. The V and J genes are TRBV5-4 and TRBJ1-1; D is unresolved. Germline CDR1 SGHNT, CDR2 YYREEE (reference sequence). V was pared by 0 bases and J by 1 base, with 10 bases between. The length of the CDR3 is 15 residues. The CDR3 DNA is TGTGCCAGCAGCTTGGGTCCTCCAGGGAACACTGAAGCTTTCTTT. It codes for CASSLGPPGNTEAFF.

The chain has TRBV6-4 and TRBJ1-6; tentative D call: TRBD1 (6 bases). Trimming left V 1 base short and J 5 bases short, with 21 bases between. Germline-derived CDR1 and CDR2 are MRHNA and SNTAGT. This CDR3 spans 19 amino acids. CDR3 in DNA: TGTGCCAGCAGTGACTTGGGGGCGACAGGTTCTCCGAATAATTCACCCCTCCACTTT. This translates into CASSDLGATGSPNNSPLHF.

The rearrangement links TRBV5-1 to TRBJ2-3, with D perhaps TRBD1 (6 bases). The V gene lost 0 bases and the J gene lost 1 base, with 9 bases spanning the gap. The germline V gene has CDR1 SGHRS and CDR2 YFSETQ. The CDR3 is made up of 15 amino acids. Here the CDR3 reads CASSLGDMGTDTQYF. CDR3 in DNA: TGCGCCAGCAGCTTGGGGGACATGGGCACAGATACGCAGTATTTT.

This clonotype is deemed medium-sized. This chain joins TRBV19 and TRBJ1-6; no definite D call. Trimming removed 6 bases from V and 8 bases from J, with 11 bases in between. The CDR3 sequence is 13 residues long. Germline V gene sequence: CDR1 LNHDA, CDR2 SQIVND (reference sequence). The chain's CDR3 is CASRVADYSPLHF. In DNA, the CDR3 is TGTGCCAGTAGGGTTGCGGATTATTCACCCCTCCACTTT.

V gene TRBV28 combines with J gene TRBJ1-2; D remains ambiguous. This CDR3 is built from 12 residues. Trimming took 5 bases from V and 8 from J, leaving 12 bases between them. CDR1 MDHEN and CDR2 SYDVKM come from the germline V gene. This CDR3 is CASSARSVGYTF. The CDR3 coding sequence is TGTGCCAGCAGTGCCCGATCGGTGGGCTACACCTTC.

The chain employs TRBV7-2 and TRBJ2-1; no clear D. This CDR3 region has 13 residues. Germline V gene sequence: CDR1 SGHTA, CDR2 FQGNSA. Trimming shortened V by 2 bases and J by 4 bases, and 6 bases separated the two germline ends. The CDR3 sequence is CASSLTFYNEQFF. The CDR3 nucleotides read TGTGCCAGCAGCTTAACCTTTTACAATGAGCAGTTCTTC.

This CDR3 is CASSMEGDSPLHF. In DNA form, the CDR3 reads TGTGCCAGTAGTATGGAAGGGGATTCACCCCTCCACTTT. The chain links TRBV19 to TRBJ1-6; tentative D call: TRBD1 (5 bases). Trimming left V 3 bases short and J 8 bases short, with 8 bases between. In germline, CDR1 is LNHDA, CDR2 SQIVND (reference sequence). This CDR3 region has 13 residues.

This clonotype has a handful of counts. V usage is TRBV20-1 and J usage is TRBJ2-7; TRBD1 might be the D (5 bases). CDR3 length: 14 residues. Trimming took 6 bases from V and 5 from J, leaving 20 bases between them. Germline lookup yields CDR1 DFQATT and CDR2 SNEGSKA (reference sequence). The CDR3 spells CSAFLGHRSHEQYF. The CDR3 DNA reads TGCAGTGCCTTTCTAGGACATAGGTCCCACGAGCAGTACTTC.

The table lists this clonotype with a few counts. The rearrangement links TRBV19 to TRBJ1-5, with 8 bases aligning to TRBD1. The CDR3 is made up of 16 amino acids. Germline CDR1 and CDR2: LNHDA and SQIVND (reference sequence). Trimming took 5 bases from V and 1 from J; bases not matched to a gene: 7. Written as DNA, the CDR3 is TGTGCCAGTAGTCTCAGGGGGCGAGGGAGCAATCAGCCCCAGCATTTT. Translating it yields CASSLRGRGSNQPQHF.

DNA of the CDR3: TGTGCCAGCAGTCGGACAGGGACGTACGAGCAGTACTTC. It yields the protein CASSRTGTYEQYF. The chain joins TRBV6-2 or TRBV6-3 to TRBJ2-7, with 8 bases fitting TRBD1. V trimming: 5 bases; J trimming: 4 bases; junction bases outside the gene matches: 4. Looked up from germline, CDR1 is MNHEY and CDR2 is SVGEGT. The CDR3 sequence is 13 residues long.

The rearrangement uses TRBV7-9 and TRBJ2-7; D is possibly TRBD1 (6 bases). Germline V gene sequence: CDR1 SEHNR, CDR2 FQNEAQ (reference sequence). With 6 bases removed from V and 5 bases from J, the gap between germline ends came to 11 bases. CDR3 length: 12 amino acids. The DNA of the CDR3 is TGTGCCAGCAGACCAACAGGGCACGAGCAGTACTTC. It is translated as CASRPTGHEQYF.